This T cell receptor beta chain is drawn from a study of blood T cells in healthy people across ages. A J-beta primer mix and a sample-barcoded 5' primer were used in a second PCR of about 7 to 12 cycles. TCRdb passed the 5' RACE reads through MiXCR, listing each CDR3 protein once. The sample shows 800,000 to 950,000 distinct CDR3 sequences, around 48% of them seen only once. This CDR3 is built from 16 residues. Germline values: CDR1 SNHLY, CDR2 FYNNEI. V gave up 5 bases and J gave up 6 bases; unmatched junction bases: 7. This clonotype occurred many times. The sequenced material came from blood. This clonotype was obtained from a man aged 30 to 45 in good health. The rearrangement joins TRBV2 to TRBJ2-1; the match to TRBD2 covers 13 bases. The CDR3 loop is CASSKGTSGDRNEQFF. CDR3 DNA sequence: TGTGCCAGCAGTAAAGGGACTAGCGGGGATCGCAATGAGCAGTTCTTC.